Described below is a single TCR beta chain sequence and its context. Its antigen remains unidentified. The sample is drawn from a study of CD8 T cells in ankylosing spondylitis. TCRdb analysed the 5' RACE reads with MiXCR anew, one entry per CDR3 protein. The sample includes roughly 700,000 distinct CDR3 sequences, 15% to 20% of them seen just once. Study-wide points: Past research had described some motif variants in reactive arthritis synovial fluid and blood. Significant enrichment of disease-linked clones was reported in matched ankylosing spondylitis synovial fluid. Characteristic, it appeared, of ankylosing spondylitis blood was a TCR beta motif of fewer than 10 highly homologous variants.

Germline CDR1 reads SGDLS; CDR2 reads YYNGEE. CDR3 length: 16 amino acids. Between the trimmed V and J ends, which lost 1 base and 3 bases, there was a span of 15 bases. The sequence was obtained from a male donor with ankylosing spondylitis. The chain uses TRBV9 and TRBJ2-3; D is perhaps TRBD2 (5 bases). Sequencing was done on a sample of blood, either unsorted or a sorted T cell fraction (not recorded which). The CDR3 is CASSVRVGERTDTQYF. In DNA, the CDR3 is TGTGCCAGCAGCGTAAGAGTGGGAGAGAGGACAGATACGCAGTATTTT. The full variable domain, rest sourced from reference TRBV9 and TRBJ2-3, is DSGVTQTPKHLITATGQRVTLRCSPRSGDLSVYWYQQSLDQGLQFLIQYYNGEERAKGNILERFSAQQFPDLHSELNLSSLELGDSALYFCASSVRVGERTDTQYFGPGTRLTVL.